What follows is one T cell receptor (beta chain) and its context. Authors' analysis steps: For nucleated cells, counts were estimated from reference gene primer amplification. Assay used: immunoSEQ multiplex PCR; TCRdb lists only in-frame clones, some missing. Clonal size and the V and J genes are those of that table, whereas D and trimming came from the DNA. The sample includes more than 95,000 clones, about 80% of them seen just once. This sample was included in a study of blood T cell repertoires in COVID-19. Study-wide background: Sites across the United States, Italy and Spain contributed samples from acute and convalescent COVID-19. T cells, B-cell-depleted T cells, or PBMCs supplied cDNA or gDNA.

Germline assignment: CDR1 LNHDA and CDR2 SQIVND (reference sequence). Trimming pared 6 bases from V and 6 bases from J, leaving 14 bases between. This CDR3 contains 13 residues. The chain recombines TRBV19 with TRBJ1-1; weak D call: TRBD1 (6 bases). Material: peripheral blood. This TCR was recovered from a woman aged 45-65 years with acute or convalescent COVID-19. CDR3 protein: CASRRAGAAEAFF. The CDR3 DNA is TGTGCCAGTAGGCGAGCGGGGGCGGCTGAAGCTTTCTTT.